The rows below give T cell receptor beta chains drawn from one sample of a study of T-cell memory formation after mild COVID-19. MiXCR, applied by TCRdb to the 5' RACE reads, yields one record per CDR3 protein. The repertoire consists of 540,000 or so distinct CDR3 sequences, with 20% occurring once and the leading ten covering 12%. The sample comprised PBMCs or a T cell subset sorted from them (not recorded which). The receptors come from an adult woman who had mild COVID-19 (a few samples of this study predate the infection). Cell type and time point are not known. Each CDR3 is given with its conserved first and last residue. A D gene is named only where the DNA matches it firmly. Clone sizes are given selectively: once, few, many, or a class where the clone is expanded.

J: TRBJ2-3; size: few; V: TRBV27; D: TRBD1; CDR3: CASSPLLNRDREYTQYF; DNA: TGTGCCAGCAGCCCGCTCCTAAACCGGGACAGGGAGTACACGCAGTATTTT
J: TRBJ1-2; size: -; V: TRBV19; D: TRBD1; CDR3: CASSRGDSWNYGYTF; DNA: TGTGCCAGTAGTCGAGGGGACAGCTGGAACTATGGCTACACCTTC
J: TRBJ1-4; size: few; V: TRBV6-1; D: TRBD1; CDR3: CARQGADPNEKLFF; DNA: TGTGCCAGACAGGGGGCGGATCCTAATGAAAAACTGTTTTTT
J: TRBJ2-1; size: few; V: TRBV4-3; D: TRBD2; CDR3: CASSQLAGGSYNEQFF; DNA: TGCGCCAGCAGCCAATTAGCGGGAGGCAGCTACAATGAGCAGTTCTTC
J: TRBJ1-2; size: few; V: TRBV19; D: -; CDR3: CASSVRYGYTF; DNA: TGTGCCAGTAGTGTCCGCTATGGCTACACCTTC
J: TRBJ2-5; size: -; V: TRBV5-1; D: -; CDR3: CASSLYGSQETQYF; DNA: TGCGCCAGCAGCTTATACGGGTCTCAAGAGACCCAGTACTTC
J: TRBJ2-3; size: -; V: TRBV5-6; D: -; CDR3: CASSLKTGRSTDTQYF; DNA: TGTGCCAGCAGCTTGAAAACAGGACGAAGCACAGATACGCAGTATTTT
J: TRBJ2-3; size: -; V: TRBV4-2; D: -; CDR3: CASSQDKGGSVTDTQYF; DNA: TGTGCCAGCAGCCAAGATAAGGGGGGCTCGGTCACAGATACGCAGTATTTT
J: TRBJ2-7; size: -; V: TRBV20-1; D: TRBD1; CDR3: CSAGHTGTGRLEQYF; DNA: TGCAGTGCGGGACATACCGGGACAGGGAGACTCGAGCAGTACTTC
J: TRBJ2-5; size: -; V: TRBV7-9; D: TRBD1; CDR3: CASSLAWTGGLGETQYF; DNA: TGTGCCAGCAGCTTAGCTTGGACAGGGGGCCTTGGAGAGACCCAGTACTTC
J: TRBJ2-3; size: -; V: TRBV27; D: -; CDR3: CASNSVGRKTDTQYF; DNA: TGTGCCAGCAACTCGGTCGGGAGAAAGACAGATACGCAGTATTTT
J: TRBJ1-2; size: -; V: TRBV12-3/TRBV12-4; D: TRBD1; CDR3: CASRQVQGNYGYTF; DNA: TGTGCCAGCAGACAAGTACAGGGGAACTATGGCTACACCTTC
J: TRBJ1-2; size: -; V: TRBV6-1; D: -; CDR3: CASSERVNYGYTF; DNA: TGTGCCAGCAGTGAAAGGGTGAACTATGGCTACACCTTC
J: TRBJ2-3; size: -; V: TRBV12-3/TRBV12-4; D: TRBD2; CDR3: CASSPLGTSGPRQYF; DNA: TGTGCCAGCAGTCCCTTAGGGACTAGCGGACCCCGACAGTATTTT
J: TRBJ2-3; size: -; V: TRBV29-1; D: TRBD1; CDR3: CSGLTGDTQYF; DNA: TGCAGCGGGCTGACAGGGGATACGCAGTATTTT
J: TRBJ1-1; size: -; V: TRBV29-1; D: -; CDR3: CSAFGGPEAFF; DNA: TGCAGCGCGTTCGGGGGGCCTGAAGCTTTCTTT
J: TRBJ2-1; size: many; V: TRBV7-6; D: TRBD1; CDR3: CASSLGGYEQFF; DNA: TGTGCCAGCAGCCTAGGGGGCTATGAGCAGTTCTTC
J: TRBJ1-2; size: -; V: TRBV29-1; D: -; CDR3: CSVALLQGGYTF; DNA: TGCAGCGTAGCACTTTTACAAGGAGGCTACACCTTC
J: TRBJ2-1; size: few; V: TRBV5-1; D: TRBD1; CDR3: CASSSNPGTVYNEQFF; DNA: TGCGCCAGCAGTTCTAATCCCGGGACAGTTTACAATGAGCAGTTCTTC
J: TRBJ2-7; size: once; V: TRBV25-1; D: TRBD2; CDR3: CASSEFGGGPKEQYF; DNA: TGTGCCAGCAGTGAATTCGGGGGAGGGCCGAAGGAGCAGTACTTC
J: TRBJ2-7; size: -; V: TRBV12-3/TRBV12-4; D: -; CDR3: CASSSSLFGHLEQYF; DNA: TGTGCCAGCAGTTCATCCCTATTCGGGCATCTGGAGCAGTACTTC
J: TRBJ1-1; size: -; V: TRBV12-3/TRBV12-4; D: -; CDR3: CASSLLRGPGTEAFF; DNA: TGTGCCAGCAGTTTATTACGGGGTCCGGGCACTGAAGCTTTCTTT
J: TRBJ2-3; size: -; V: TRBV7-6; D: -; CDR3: CASSSASVSTDTQYF; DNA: TGTGCCAGCAGCTCCGCAAGTGTTAGCACAGATACGCAGTATTTT
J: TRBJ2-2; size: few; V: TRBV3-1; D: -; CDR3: CASSLSRELFF; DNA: TGTGCCAGCAGTCTATCCCGGGAGCTGTTTTTT
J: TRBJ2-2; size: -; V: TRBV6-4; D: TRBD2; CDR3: CASSERGGTGELFF; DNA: TGTGCCAGCAGTGAGCGGGGGGGCACCGGGGAGCTGTTTTTT
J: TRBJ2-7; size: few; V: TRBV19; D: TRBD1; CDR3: CASSARRGLGYEQYF; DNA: TGTGCCAGTAGTGCCCGCAGGGGGCTTGGCTACGAGCAGTACTTC
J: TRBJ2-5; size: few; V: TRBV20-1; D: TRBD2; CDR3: CSASKAGAGETQYF; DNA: TGCAGTGCTTCCAAAGCGGGGGCGGGAGAGACCCAGTACTTC
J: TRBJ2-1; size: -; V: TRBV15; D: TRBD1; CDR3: CATSRDRGQGLNEQFF; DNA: TGTGCCACCAGCAGAGATCGGGGACAGGGCTTAAATGAGCAGTTCTTC
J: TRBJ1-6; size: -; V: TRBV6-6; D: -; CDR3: CATMAKGGSPLHF; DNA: TGTGCCACCATGGCGAAGGGGGGTTCACCCCTCCACTTT
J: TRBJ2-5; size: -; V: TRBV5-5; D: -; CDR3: CASSNYPGAETQYF; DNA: TGTGCCAGCAGCAACTATCCGGGGGCAGAGACCCAGTACTTC
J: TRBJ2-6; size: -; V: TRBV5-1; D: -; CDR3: CASSLEFRMAGANVLTF; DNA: TGCGCCAGCAGCTTGGAGTTCAGGATGGCTGGGGCCAACGTCCTGACTTTC
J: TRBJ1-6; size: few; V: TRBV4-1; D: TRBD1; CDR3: CASSQDPDRRNSPLHF; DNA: TGCGCCAGCAGCCAAGATCCGGACAGGCGGAATTCACCCCTCCACTTT
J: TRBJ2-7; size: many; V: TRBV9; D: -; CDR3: CASSAKGQSYEQYF; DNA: TGTGCCAGCAGCGCGAAGGGACAATCCTACGAGCAGTACTTC
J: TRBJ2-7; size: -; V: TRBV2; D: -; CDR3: CASRRGPYEQYF; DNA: TGTGCCAGCAGACGGGGACCCTACGAGCAGTACTTC
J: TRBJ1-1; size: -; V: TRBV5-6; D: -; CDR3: CASSGYTETEAFF; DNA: TGTGCCAGCAGCGGCTACACAGAGACTGAAGCTTTCTTT
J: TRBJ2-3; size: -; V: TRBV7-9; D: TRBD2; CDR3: CASSLVGLAGGMGTDTQYF; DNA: TGTGCCAGCAGCTTAGTTGGTCTAGCGGGGGGTATGGGCACAGATACGCAGTATTTT
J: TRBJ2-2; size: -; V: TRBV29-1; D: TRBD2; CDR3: CSVGGSSTGELFF; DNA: TGCAGCGTGGGGGGGTCCAGCACCGGGGAGCTGTTTTTT
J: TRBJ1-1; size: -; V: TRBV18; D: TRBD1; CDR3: CASSDRTGSNTEAFF; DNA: TGTGCCAGCTCCGACCGGACAGGATCAAACACTGAAGCTTTCTTT
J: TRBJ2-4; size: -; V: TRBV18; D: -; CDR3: CASSPLGPSLAKNIQYF; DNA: TGTGCCAGCTCACCATTAGGTCCATCGCTAGCCAAAAACATTCAGTACTTC
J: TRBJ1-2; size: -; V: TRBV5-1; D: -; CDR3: CASRPGTANGYTF; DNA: TGCGCCAGCAGACCCGGGACGGCGAATGGCTACACCTTC
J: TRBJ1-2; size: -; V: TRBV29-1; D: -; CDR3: CSVAGTDYGYTF; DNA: TGCAGCGTTGCGGGGACGGACTATGGCTACACCTTC
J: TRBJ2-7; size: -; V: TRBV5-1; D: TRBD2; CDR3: CASSLAGLASEQYF; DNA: TGCGCCAGCAGCTTGGCCGGACTAGCCTCTGAGCAGTACTTC
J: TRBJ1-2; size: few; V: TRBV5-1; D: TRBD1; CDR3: CASSLQGAEGYTF; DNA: TGCGCCAGCAGCCTACAGGGGGCGGAAGGCTACACCTTC
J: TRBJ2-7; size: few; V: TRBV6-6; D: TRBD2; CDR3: CASSWTSGGADEQYF; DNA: TGTGCCAGCAGTTGGACTAGCGGGGGAGCGGACGAGCAGTACTTC
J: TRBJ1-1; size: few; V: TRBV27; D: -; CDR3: CASSFDLGDTEAFF; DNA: TGTGCCAGCAGTTTTGATCTGGGGGACACTGAAGCTTTCTTT
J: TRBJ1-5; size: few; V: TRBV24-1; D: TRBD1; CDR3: CATSEYGTADQPQHF; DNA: TGTGCCACCAGTGAGTACGGGACAGCTGATCAGCCCCAGCATTTT
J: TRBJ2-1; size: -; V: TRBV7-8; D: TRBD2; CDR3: CASSLWASGGGVVSYNEQFF; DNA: TGTGCCAGCAGCTTATGGGCTAGCGGGGGGGGCGTCGTATCGTACAATGAGCAGTTCTTC
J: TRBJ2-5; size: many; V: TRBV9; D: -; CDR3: CASSVDGSGPQETQYF; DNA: TGTGCCAGCAGCGTAGATGGTAGCGGCCCCCAAGAGACCCAGTACTTC
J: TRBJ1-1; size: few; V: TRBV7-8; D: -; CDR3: CASSLDSGVTTEAFF; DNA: TGTGCCAGCAGCTTAGACTCAGGTGTGACCACTGAAGCTTTCTTT
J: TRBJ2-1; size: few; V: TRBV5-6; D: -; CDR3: CASRGQGIENEQFF; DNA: TGTGCCAGCAGGGGGCAGGGGATTGAGAATGAGCAGTTCTTC
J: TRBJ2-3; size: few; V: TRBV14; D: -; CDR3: CASSQARGLTDTQYF; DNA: TGTGCCAGCAGCCAAGCTCGGGGGCTCACAGATACGCAGTATTTT
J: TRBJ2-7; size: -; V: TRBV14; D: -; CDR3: CASSPYTGRPYEQYF; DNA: TGTGCCAGCAGCCCATACACGGGACGGCCCTACGAGCAGTACTTC